The 15 T cell receptor beta chains given below trace back to one sample, sequenced in a study of regulatory T cells in long-lasting Graves disease. Library construction for TCR beta used iRepertoire HTBI primers and Arm-PCR of CDR3 regions. TCRdb reprocessed the multiplex PCR reads with MiXCR, giving one entry per CDR3 protein. Counted here are 510,000 or so distinct CDR3 sequences, 12% occurring once; the ten biggest clones make up about 8.9%. Time point noted: newly diagnosed GD, antithyroid drugs for less than 3 months. Preparation of the TCR library used RNA extracted from PBMCs. Another study also made use of these data, one on T cells in Graves' hyperthyroidism and ophthalmopathy.

The specimen was peripheral blood mononuclear cells (PBMCs), collected at new diagnosis, from a patient treated with antithyroid drugs. These receptors were obtained from a woman aged 25 to 39 with Graves disease.

This chain joins TRBV19 and TRBJ1-5; D remains ambiguous. V lost 11 bases and J 2 bases, leaving 4 bases between the germline ends. CDR3 length equals 10 residues. CDR1 LNHDA and CDR2 SQIVND come from the germline V gene (reference sequence). The DNA for the CDR3 is TGTGCCTGTGGCAATCAGCCCCAGCATTTT. Translating it yields CACGNQPQHF.

This clonotype was counted many times. This sequence joins TRBV28 and TRBJ2-4, with 10 bases aligning to TRBD1. This CDR3 spans 16 amino acids. Germline CDR1 reads MDHEN; CDR2 reads SYDVKM. V shed 5 bases and J 5 bases; nucleotides not matched to a gene: 9. The CDR3 sequence: CASSAIPGTGENIQYF. For the CDR3, the DNA is TGTGCCAGCAGTGCTATCCCCGGGACAGGGGAAAACATTCAGTACTTC.

This clonotype was found many times. The chain combines TRBV7-2 with TRBJ2-7; 9 positions agree with TRBD1. The ends lost 2 bases at V and 4 bases at J; junction bases unmatched: 6. The V gene's germline CDR1 is SGHTA and CDR2 FQGNSA. The CDR3 runs to 15 residues. The CDR3 nucleotides are TGTGCCAGCAGCTTATCCCCGACAGGGGGGTACGAGCAGTACTTC. Translated, it gives CASSLSPTGGYEQYF.

This clonotype was recorded many times. This sequence joins TRBV6-1 and TRBJ2-7; unclear D gene. The V and J ends lost 6 bases and 4 bases respectively, with 22 bases between them. The CDR3 sequence is 16 residues long. Germline CDR1 and CDR2: MNHNS and SASEGT. The CDR3 loop reads CASSSFSGRTRYEQYF. The CDR3 DNA follows: TGTGCCAGCAGCAGCTTCTCCGGCCGGACGAGGTACGAGCAGTACTTC.

The chain is built from TRBV5-1 and TRBJ2-6; 8 bases map to TRBD1. Looked up from germline, CDR1 is SGHRS and CDR2 is YFSETQ. The CDR3 loop spans 17 amino acids. The J segment lost 0 bases and the V segment lost 4 bases, leaving 6 bases of the junction unmatched. CDR3 DNA: TGCGCCAGCAGCCGGGACAGGCCGAACTCTGGGGCCAACGTCCTGACTTTC. Residues: CASSRDRPNSGANVLTF. Based on the CDR3 plus reference TRBV5-1 and TRBJ2-6, the full variable domain is KAGVTQTPRYLIKTRGQQVTLSCSPISGHRSVSWYQQTPGQGLQFLFEYFSETQRNKGNFPGRFSGRQFSNSRSEMNVSTLELGDSALYLCASSRDRPNSGANVLTFGAGSRLTVL.

This clonotype showed up just a few times. J is TRBJ2-7 and V is TRBV12-3 or TRBV12-4, with D unclear. Trimming removed 2 bases at V and 3 bases at J, with 8 bases between. CDR3 length: 13 residues. CDR3 coding DNA: TGTGCCAGCAGTTTACTCGCTTACTACGAGCAGTACTTC. It specifies CASSLLAYYEQYF.

This clonotype has at least ten counts. V and J are TRBV6-1 and TRBJ2-7, with no clear D. CDR3 length: 14 amino acids. With 8 bases removed from V and 2 bases from J, the gap between germline ends came to 16 bases. Per germline, CDR1 MNHNS and CDR2 SASEGT. CDR3 bases: TGTGCCAGCCGGCCAAGGCCTGAACCCTACGAGCAGTACTTC. Amino acid sequence: CASRPRPEPYEQYF.

This clonotype occurred a few times. The chain combines TRBV6-1 with TRBJ1-3; D uncertain. The CDR3 runs 15 residues. V shed 6 bases and J shed 4 bases, with 16 bases lying between them. CDR1 and CDR2 from the germline V gene are MNHNS and SASEGT. The CDR3 region has the DNA TGTGCCAGCAGCCCTACAGACTTTCCCGGAAACACCATATATTTT. This gives the protein CASSPTDFPGNTIYF.

This clonotype came up many times. The V and J genes are TRBV27 and TRBJ2-7; no clear D. The CDR3 sequence is 17 residues long. Germline V CDR1 and CDR2: MNHEY, SMNVEV (reference sequence). The V end lost 4 bases, the J end lost 1 base, and 20 bases lay between the germline ends. CDR3 sequence (DNA): TGTGCCAGCAGTTCTCTCTACCCGGGTAGAGTGTCCTACGAGCAGTACTTC. Protein sequence: CASSSLYPGRVSYEQYF.

This sequence joins TRBV2 and TRBJ2-3; D possibly corresponds to TRBD2 (6 bases). This CDR3 contains 15 residues. CDR1 SNHLY and CDR2 FYNNEI come from the germline V gene. The V and J ends lost 6 bases and 1 base respectively, with 14 bases between them. The CDR3 bases are TGTGCCAGCAGCGGAGGGGTGGGGGGCACAGATACGCAGTATTTT. Amino acid sequence: CASSGGVGGTDTQYF.

This clonotype has a count of ten or more. The V gene is TRBV7-2, the J gene TRBJ2-5; D not resolved. Germline CDR1 SGHTA, CDR2 FQGNSA. The CDR3 is 13 residues long. V gave up 5 bases and J gave up 2 bases, with 9 bases separating them. The CDR3 is CASSPRSQETQYF. CDR3 DNA: TGTGCCAGCAGCCCCCGGTCTCAAGAGACCCAGTACTTC. Together with reference TRBV7-2 and TRBJ2-5, the CDR3 gives the full variable domain: GAGVSQSPSNKVTEKGKDVELRCDPISGHTALYWYRQSLGQGLEFLIYFQGNSAPDKSGLPSDRFSAERTGGSVSTLTIQRTQQEDSAVYLCASSPRSQETQYFGPGTRLLVL.

This chain joins TRBV4-3 and TRBJ2-5; 9 bases line up with TRBD1. This CDR3 has 15 residues. V was clipped by 0 bases and J by 5 bases; unmatched bases: 4. From germline, CDR1 is LGHNA and CDR2 YSLEER. The CDR3 loop reads CASSQDGTGRETQYF. In DNA, the CDR3 is TGCGCCAGCAGCCAAGATGGGACAGGGAGGGAGACCCAGTACTTC.

The chain links TRBV5-1 to TRBJ2-3; TRBD2 aligns across 9 bases. The CDR3 is 15 amino acids. V was clipped by 7 bases and J by 0 bases; unmatched bases: 6. Germline V gene sequence: CDR1 SGHRS, CDR2 YFSETQ. For the CDR3, the DNA is TGCGCCAGCGGCACTAGCGGGTCAAGCACAGATACGCAGTATTTT. Translating gives CASGTSGSSTDTQYF.

This clonotype was recorded at least ten times. The chain joins TRBV27 to TRBJ2-5; 8 bases line up with TRBD1. This CDR3 has 14 residues. The J segment lost 7 bases and the V segment lost 2 bases, leaving 6 bases of the junction unmatched. Germline assignment: CDR1 MNHEY and CDR2 SMNVEV (reference sequence). The CDR3 region has the DNA TGTGCCAGCAGTTTAGGGCCAGGACAGGGGACCCAGTACTTC. Its translation: CASSLGPGQGTQYF.

The V gene is TRBV12-3 or TRBV12-4, the J gene TRBJ2-3; D uncertain. Trimming left V 5 bases short and J 9 bases short, with 18 bases between. The CDR3 runs 14 residues. CDR3 protein: CASSESPGMVTQYF. Written as DNA, the CDR3 is TGTGCCAGCAGTGAATCCCCCGGTATGGTCACGCAGTATTTT.